What follows are 18 T cell receptor beta chains derived from one specimen sequenced in a study of cytomegalovirus exposure and HLA in healthy donors. 13 Jbeta primers and 60 Vbeta primers were used for the PCR. TCRdb's table, derived via immunoSEQ multiplex PCR, lists solely in-frame clones and lacks some. The repertoire holds about 210,000 clones, with over 80% as singletons. Source material: PBMCs. Every receptor here comes from a man between 40 and 49 years old in good health and CMV-seropositive.

V gene TRBV18 combines with J gene TRBJ1-1; D remains unclear. The V end lost 6 bases, the J end lost 4 bases, and 18 bases lay between the germline ends. CDR3 length: 15 residues. CDR1 and CDR2 (germline): KGHSH, LQKENI. The CDR3, as DNA: TGTGCCAGCTCCTCGGAATTTGTTGGGAGCACTGAAGCTTTCTTT. As protein: CASSSEFVGSTEAFF.

The rearrangement links TRBV11-2 to TRBJ2-1, with TRBD1 matching over 7 bases. Germline V gene lookup returns CDR1 SGHAT and CDR2 FQNNGV. After removal of 5 bases from V and 12 bases from J, the junction contained 7 bases not matched to a gene. The CDR3 is 12 amino acids. Here the CDR3 reads CASSTRQGRQFF. The CDR3 nucleotides read TGTGCCAGCAGCACTCGACAGGGAAGGCAGTTCTTC.

The chain joins TRBV6-6 to TRBJ2-3; D possibly corresponds to TRBD1 (5 bases). The CDR3 contains 14 residues. The germline V and J ends were trimmed by 2 bases and 4 bases, with 10 bases remaining between them. Looked up from germline, CDR1 is MNHNY and CDR2 is SVGAGI (reference sequence). This CDR3 reads CASSYGAPADTQYF. The CDR3 DNA reads as TGTGCCAGCAGTTACGGGGCGCCGGCAGATACGCAGTATTTT.

This chain joins TRBV7-6 and TRBJ2-7; TRBD2 agrees at 12 bases. The CDR3 runs 14 residues. Per the germline V gene, CDR1 is SGHVS and CDR2 is FNYEAQ. V was clipped by 5 bases and J by 4 bases; unmatched bases: 3. The CDR3 coding sequence is TGTGCCAGCAGCCCCACTAGCGGGAGGTACGAGCAGTACTTC. Residues: CASSPTSGRYEQYF.

The rearrangement uses TRBV6-5 and TRBJ1-5; TRBD1 might be the D (6 bases). This CDR3 spans 15 amino acids. V gave up 8 bases and J gave up 0 bases, with 14 bases separating them. Germline V CDR1 and CDR2: MNHEY, SVGAGI. CDR3 in amino acids: CASGSRQVSNQPQHF. The CDR3 coding sequence is TGTGCCAGCGGCTCGCGACAGGTTAGCAATCAGCCCCAGCATTTT.

This chain connects TRBV6-4 to TRBJ2-3; no clear D gene. The CDR3 is 16 amino acids. V lost 0 bases and J lost 2, with 12 bases in between. Germline-derived CDR1 and CDR2 are MRHNA and SNTAGT. CDR3 bases: TGTGCCAGCAGTGACTCGCACCGCGACTCCACAGATACGCAGTATTTT. Its protein product is CASSDSHRDSTDTQYF.

The chain has TRBV10-3 and TRBJ2-1; the match to TRBD2 covers 7 bases. This CDR3 has 15 residues. Losses at the gene ends were 4 bases for V and 12 bases for J; bases not matched to a gene: 15. Germline lookup yields CDR1 ENHRY and CDR2 SYGVKD. The CDR3 DNA sequence: TGTGCCATCAGTGTAGCGGGCGATTCTACAATGAGGCAGTTCTTC. Protein: CAISVAGDSTMRQFF.

The J gene is TRBJ2-7, the V gene TRBV13, with D possibly TRBD2 on 6 matching bases. CDR1 and CDR2 (germline): PRHDT, FYEKMQ (reference sequence). Trimming took 5 bases from V and 3 from J, leaving 11 bases between them. The CDR3 runs to 13 residues. The chain's CDR3 is CASSAGLFYEQYV. CDR3 nucleotide sequence: TGTGCCAGCAGCGCGGGACTCTTCTACGAGCAGTACGTC.

J is TRBJ1-2 and V is TRBV19, with D possibly TRBD1 on 6 matching bases. The V gene's germline CDR1 is LNHDA and CDR2 SQIVND (reference sequence). V gave up 5 bases and J gave up 8 bases, with 15 bases separating them. The CDR3 covers 13 residues. CDR3 bases: TGTGCCAGTAGTGCAGGGGCGCATCAGGGCTACACCTTC. Translating it yields CASSAGAHQGYTF.

Only one count was recorded for this clone. J is TRBJ2-1 and V is TRBV18; D may be TRBD2 (5 bases). This CDR3 is built from 16 residues. Trimming stripped 2 bases from V and 0 bases from J, with 11 bases between. CDR1 is KGHSH, CDR2 LQKENI, per germline. The DNA for the CDR3 is TGTGCCAGCTCACCAGGAGTGGGGAGCTCCTACAATGAGCAGTTCTTC. Translating it yields CASSPGVGSSYNEQFF.

This chain uses TRBV27 with TRBJ1-2, with D tentatively TRBD1 (6 bases). The CDR3 has 14 residues. With 6 bases removed from V and 6 bases from J, the gap between germline ends came to 17 bases. From germline, CDR1 is MNHEY and CDR2 SMNVEV (reference sequence). CDR3 coding DNA: TGTGCCAGCAGGATGACAGGACTCGTGGATGGCTACACCTTC. It encodes CASRMTGLVDGYTF.

The V gene is TRBV11-2, the J gene TRBJ1-3; unclear D gene. This CDR3 contains 17 residues. Germline V gene sequence: CDR1 SGHAT, CDR2 FQNNGV. V lost 3 bases, J lost 0 bases, and 15 bases lay in between. The CDR3 sequence is CASSFWEGRGSGNTIYF. The CDR3 DNA is TGTGCCAGCAGCTTTTGGGAGGGAAGAGGCTCTGGAAACACCATATATTTT.

V is TRBV6-5 and J is TRBJ1-1; D is undetermined. CDR3 size: 16 residues. V was trimmed by 4 bases and J by 1 base, leaving 16 bases between them. The germline CDR1 and CDR2 sequences are MNHEY and SVGAGI. CDR3 nucleotides: TGTGCCAGCAGTTCCTTCTACAAGCGGGGGAACACTGAAGCTTTCTTT. It encodes CASSSFYKRGNTEAFF.

The rearrangement joins TRBV6-1 to TRBJ2-7, with TRBD1 matching 8 bases. The germline V gene encodes CDR1 MNHNS and CDR2 SASEGT. The V segment lost 6 bases and the J segment 3 bases; nucleotides outside the gene matches: 7. There are 14 residues in the CDR3. The CDR3 region has the DNA TGTGCCAGCAGGCCGGGACAGGTTGTCTACGAGCAGTACGTC. This sequence encodes CASRPGQVVYEQYV.

This clone occurred once. CDR3 sequence reads: CASSLGPAGVGETQYF. The CDR3 DNA follows: TGTGCCAGCAGCTTAGGGCCGGCAGGGGTGGGAGAGACCCAGTACTTC. The gene calls are TRBV5-4 and TRBJ2-5; a weak D match, TRBD1 (6 bases). The CDR3 is 16 residues long. The germline V gene encodes CDR1 SGHNT and CDR2 YYREEE (reference sequence). Trimming shortened V by 2 bases and J by 4 bases, and 18 bases separated the two germline ends.

V is TRBV29-1 and J is TRBJ2-7; tentative D call: TRBD2 (5 bases). The V end lost 6 bases, the J end lost 0 bases, and 15 bases lay between the germline ends. The length of the CDR3 is 14 residues. Germline CDR1 and CDR2: SQVTM and ANQGSEA. The CDR3 DNA reads TGCAGCGTCGTTTTTGGACTGAGCTCCTACGAGCAGTACTTC. Residues: CSVVFGLSSYEQYF.

The V and J genes are TRBV10-1 and TRBJ2-1; TRBD2 aligns across 10 bases. The CDR3 runs to 17 residues. Germline-derived CDR1 and CDR2 are WNHNN and SYGVQD (reference sequence). V was pared by 3 bases and J by 2 bases, with 7 bases of the junction left unmatched. The CDR3 is CASSDASGGSAYNEQFF. The CDR3 bases are TGCGCCAGCAGTGATGCTAGCGGGGGCTCAGCCTACAATGAGCAGTTCTTC.

This clone has a handful of counts. J is TRBJ2-7 and V is TRBV11-2, with a weak D call TRBD2 (6 bases). The CDR3 totals 15 residues. Germline CDR1 and CDR2: SGHAT and FQNNGV. V lost 3 bases to trimming and J lost 1 base, with 13 bases between them. CDR3: CASSFASASSYEQYF. The DNA of the CDR3 is TGTGCCAGCAGCTTTGCTAGCGCCTCGTCCTACGAGCAGTACTTC. Together with reference TRBV11-2 and TRBJ2-7, the CDR3 gives the full variable domain: EAGVAQSPRYKIIEKRQSVAFWCNPISGHATLYWYQQILGQGPKLLIQFQNNGVVDDSQLPKDRFSAERLKGVDSTLKIQPAKLEDSAVYLCASSFASASSYEQYFGPGTRLTVT.